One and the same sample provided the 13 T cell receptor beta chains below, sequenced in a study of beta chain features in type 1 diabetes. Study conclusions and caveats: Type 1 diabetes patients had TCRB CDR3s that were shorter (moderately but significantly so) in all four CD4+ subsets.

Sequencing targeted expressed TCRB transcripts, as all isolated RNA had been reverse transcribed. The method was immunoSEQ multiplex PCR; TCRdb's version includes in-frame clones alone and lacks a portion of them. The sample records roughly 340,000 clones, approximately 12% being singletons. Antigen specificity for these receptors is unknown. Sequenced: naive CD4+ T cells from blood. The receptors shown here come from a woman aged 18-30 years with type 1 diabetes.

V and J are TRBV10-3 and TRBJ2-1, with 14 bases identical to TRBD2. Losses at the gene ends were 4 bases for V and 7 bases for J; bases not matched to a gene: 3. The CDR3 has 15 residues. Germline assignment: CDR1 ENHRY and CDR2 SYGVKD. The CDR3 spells CAISAGLAGGNEQFF. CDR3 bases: TGTGCCATCAGTGCCGGACTAGCGGGAGGAAATGAGCAGTTCTTC.

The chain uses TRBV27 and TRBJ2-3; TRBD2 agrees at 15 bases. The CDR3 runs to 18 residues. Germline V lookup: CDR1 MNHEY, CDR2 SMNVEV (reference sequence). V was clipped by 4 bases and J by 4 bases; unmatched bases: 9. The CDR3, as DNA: TGTGCCAGCAGTTCCTGGACTAGCGGGAGGGCCAAGGCAGATACGCAGTATTTT. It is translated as CASSSWTSGRAKADTQYF.

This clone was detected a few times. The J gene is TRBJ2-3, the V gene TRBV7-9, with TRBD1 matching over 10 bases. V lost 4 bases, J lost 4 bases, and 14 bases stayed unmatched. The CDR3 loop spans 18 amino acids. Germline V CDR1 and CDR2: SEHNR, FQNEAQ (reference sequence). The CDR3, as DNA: TGTGCCAGCAGCTACAAGGTTACCGGGACAGGGGCGGCAGATACGCAGTATTTT. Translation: CASSYKVTGTGAADTQYF.

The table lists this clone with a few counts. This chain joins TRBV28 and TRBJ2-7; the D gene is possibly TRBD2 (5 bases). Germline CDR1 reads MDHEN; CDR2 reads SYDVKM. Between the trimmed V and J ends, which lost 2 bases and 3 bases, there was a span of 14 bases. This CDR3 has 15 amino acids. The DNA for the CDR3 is TGTGCCAGCAGTTTAGTCTCTGGGAGAGTCTACGAGCAGTACTTC. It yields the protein CASSLVSGRVYEQYF.

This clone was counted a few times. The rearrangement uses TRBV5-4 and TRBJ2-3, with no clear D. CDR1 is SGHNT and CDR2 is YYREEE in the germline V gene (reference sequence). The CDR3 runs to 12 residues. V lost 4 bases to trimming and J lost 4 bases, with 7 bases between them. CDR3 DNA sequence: TGTGCCAGCAGCCGTGGCCCAGATACGCAGTATTTT. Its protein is CASSRGPDTQYF.

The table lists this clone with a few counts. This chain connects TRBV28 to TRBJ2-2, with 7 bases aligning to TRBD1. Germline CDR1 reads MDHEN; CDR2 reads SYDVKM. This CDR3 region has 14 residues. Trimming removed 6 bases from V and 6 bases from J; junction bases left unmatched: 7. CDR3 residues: CASRRQGGAGELFF. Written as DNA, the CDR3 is TGTGCCAGCAGGAGACAGGGTGGCGCCGGGGAGCTGTTTTTT.

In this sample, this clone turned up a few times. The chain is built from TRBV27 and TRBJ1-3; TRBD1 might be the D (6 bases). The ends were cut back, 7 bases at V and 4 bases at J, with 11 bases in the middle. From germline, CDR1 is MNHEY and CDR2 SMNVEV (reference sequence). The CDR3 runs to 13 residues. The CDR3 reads CASKQGFGNTIYF. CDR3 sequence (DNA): TGTGCCAGCAAACAGGGCTTCGGAAACACCATATATTTT.

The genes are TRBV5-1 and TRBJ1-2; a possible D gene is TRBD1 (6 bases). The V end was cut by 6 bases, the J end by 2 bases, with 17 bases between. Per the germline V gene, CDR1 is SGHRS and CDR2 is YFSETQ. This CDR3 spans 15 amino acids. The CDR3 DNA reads TGCGCCAGCAAAGCAGTCGGAACAGGGAACTATGGCTACACCTTC. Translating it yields CASKAVGTGNYGYTF.

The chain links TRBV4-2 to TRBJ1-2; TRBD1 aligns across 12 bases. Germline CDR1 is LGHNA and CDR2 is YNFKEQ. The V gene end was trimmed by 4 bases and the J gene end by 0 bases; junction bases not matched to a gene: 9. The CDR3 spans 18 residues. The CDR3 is CASSPLGTGGVTNYGYTF. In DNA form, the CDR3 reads TGTGCCAGCAGCCCGCTTGGGACAGGGGGCGTCACTAACTATGGCTACACCTTC.

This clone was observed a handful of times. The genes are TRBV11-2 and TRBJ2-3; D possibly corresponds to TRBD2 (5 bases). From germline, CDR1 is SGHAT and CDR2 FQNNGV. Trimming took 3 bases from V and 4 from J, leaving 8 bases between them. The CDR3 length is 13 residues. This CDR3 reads CASSFDGADTQYF. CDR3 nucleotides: TGTGCCAGCAGCTTCGACGGGGCAGATACGCAGTATTTT.

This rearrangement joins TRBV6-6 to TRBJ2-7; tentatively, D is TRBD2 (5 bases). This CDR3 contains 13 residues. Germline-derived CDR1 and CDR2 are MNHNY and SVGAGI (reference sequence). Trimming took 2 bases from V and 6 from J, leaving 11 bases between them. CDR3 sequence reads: CASSYLGLSEQYV. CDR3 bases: TGTGCCAGCAGTTACCTAGGACTTTCCGAGCAGTACGTC.

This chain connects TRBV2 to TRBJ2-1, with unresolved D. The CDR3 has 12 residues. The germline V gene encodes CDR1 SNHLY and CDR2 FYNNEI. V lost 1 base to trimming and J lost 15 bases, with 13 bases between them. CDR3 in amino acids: CASSEDVRRGFF. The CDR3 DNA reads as TGTGCCAGCAGTGAAGACGTACGAAGAGGGTTCTTC.

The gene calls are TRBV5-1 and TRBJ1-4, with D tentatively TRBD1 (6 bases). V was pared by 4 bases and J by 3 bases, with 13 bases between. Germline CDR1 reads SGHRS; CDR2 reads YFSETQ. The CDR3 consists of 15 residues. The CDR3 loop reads CASSTRQASNEKLFF. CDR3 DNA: TGCGCCAGCAGCACCCGACAGGCGTCTAATGAAAAACTGTTTTTT.